This T cell receptor (beta chain) stems from a study of cytomegalovirus exposure and HLA in healthy donors. Study results and limitations: An analysis done earlier found most TCR beta V segments productive about 87% or about 30% of the time. Analyses of presence/absence relied on an assumption of roughly uniform sequencing depth across donors.

PCR amplification relied on 60 Vbeta primers (plus 13 Jbeta primers). Measured with immunoSEQ multiplex PCR; TCRdb has only the in-frame clones, and not every one. This table holds around 180,000 clones, roughly 80% found once. Details on this clone: Its antigen is not known. At one end the junction does not follow the germline gene, possibly because of a read error.

The length of the CDR3 is 14 residues. Germline CDR1 SEHNR, CDR2 FQNEAQ (reference sequence). The chain has TRBV7-9 and TRBJ1-5; 9 positions agree with TRBD1. This TCR was recovered from a male donor in good health and CMV-seronegative. Sequenced: PBMCs. CDR3 DNA sequence: TGCGCCAGCAGCCAAGAAGAGGGACAGGGATCTCAGCATTTT. Residues: CASSQEEGQGSQHF.